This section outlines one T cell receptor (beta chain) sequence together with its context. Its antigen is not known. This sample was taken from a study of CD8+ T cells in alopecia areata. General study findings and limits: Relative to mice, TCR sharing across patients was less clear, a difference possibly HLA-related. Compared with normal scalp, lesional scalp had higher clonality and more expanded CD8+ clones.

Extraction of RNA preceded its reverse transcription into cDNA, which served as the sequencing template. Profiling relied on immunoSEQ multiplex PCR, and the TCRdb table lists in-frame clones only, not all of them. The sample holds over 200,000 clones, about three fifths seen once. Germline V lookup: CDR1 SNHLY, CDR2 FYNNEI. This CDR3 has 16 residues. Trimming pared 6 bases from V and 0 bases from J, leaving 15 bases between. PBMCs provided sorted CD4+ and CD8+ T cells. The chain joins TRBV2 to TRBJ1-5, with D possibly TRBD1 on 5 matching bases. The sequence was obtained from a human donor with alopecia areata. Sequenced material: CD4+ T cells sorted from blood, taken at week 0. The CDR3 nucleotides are TGTGCCAGCAGAAAGACAGCTATGAATAGCAATCAGCCCCAGCATTTT. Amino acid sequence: CASRKTAMNSNQPQHF.